The 4 T cell receptor beta chains below were found in one sample sequenced in a study of cytomegalovirus exposure and HLA in healthy donors. The study ran its PCR with 60 Vbeta and 13 Jbeta primers. The repertoire was sequenced with immunoSEQ multiplex PCR; TCRdb's copy has only in-frame clones and lacks some. There are some 100,000 clones in the sample; about 75% occur only once, and 12% to 15% lies in the top ten. The sequenced sample was PBMCs. The receptors here all came from a male donor in good health and CMV-seropositive.

The chain couples TRBV2 to TRBJ1-5; a weak D match, TRBD1 (6 bases). CDR1 is SNHLY, CDR2 FYNNEI, per germline. V was pared by 11 bases and J by 3 bases, with 14 bases between. The CDR3 is made up of 13 amino acids. The CDR3 loop is CAGTRGYNQPQHF. DNA of the CDR3: TGTGCCGGCACCAGGGGATACAATCAGCCCCAGCATTTT.

V usage is TRBV14 and J usage is TRBJ2-4; 8 bases fit TRBD1. Losses at the gene ends were 4 bases for V and 7 bases for J; bases not matched to a gene: 9. From germline, CDR1 is SGHDN and CDR2 FVKESK. This CDR3 comprises 15 residues. This chain's CDR3 is CASSRATGVRNIQYF. The CDR3 DNA sequence: TGTGCCAGCAGCCGGGCGACAGGGGTCAGGAACATTCAGTACTTC.

In this sample, this clone turned up once. V is TRBV6-5 and J is TRBJ2-7; 7 positions match TRBD1. V trimming: 7 bases; J trimming: 1 base; junction bases outside the gene matches: 4. This CDR3 spans 13 amino acids. Germline values: CDR1 MNHEY, CDR2 SVGAGI. The CDR3 bases are TGTGCCAGCACACGACAGGGTTCCTACGAGCAGTACTTC. The encoded protein is CASTRQGSYEQYF.

This chain connects TRBV7-9 to TRBJ1-5; 8 nucleotides match TRBD1. Germline V gene data show CDR1 as SEHNR and CDR2 as FQNEAQ (reference sequence). The CDR3 runs 13 residues. V shed 6 bases, J shed 7 bases, and the junction held 5 bases outside the gene matches. CDR3 coding DNA: TGTGCCAGCAGGACAGGGGCTGGGCAGCCCCAGCATTTT. Its translation: CASRTGAGQPQHF.